This is a list of T cell receptor beta chains from one sample in a study of blood T cells in healthy people across ages. TCRdb redid the calling of the 5' RACE reads with MiXCR, one entry per CDR3 protein. The data hold about 630,000 distinct CDR3 sequences, with roughly 21% observed a single time. Sequencing used blood. The origin of the receptors is a man aged 65 to 85 in good health. The CDR3 runs from the conserved cysteine through the conserved F or W. D genes are given only for firm matches. Size values are once, few and many counts, or a class for expanded clones, and some rows have none.

v_call: TRBV20-1
d_call: TRBD1
j_call: TRBJ2-5
clone_size: .
cdr3_nt: TGCAGTGCTGCACTGGGACAGCAAGAGACCCAGTACTTC
cdr3_aa: CSAALGQQETQYF

v_call: TRBV7-6
d_call: TRBD2
j_call: TRBJ2-1
clone_size: .
cdr3_nt: TGTGCCAGCAGCTCGAATAGCGGGAGAGCTCCTGAATTC
cdr3_aa: CASSSNSGRAPEF

v_call: TRBV7-2
d_call: TRBD1
j_call: TRBJ1-2
clone_size: .
cdr3_nt: TGTGCCAGCAGCCCTCCGGGTTCAGGGGGCATCAATGGCTACACCTTC
cdr3_aa: CASSPPGSGGINGYTF

v_call: TRBV20-1
d_call: .
j_call: TRBJ2-1
clone_size: .
cdr3_nt: TGCAGTGCTCCCGCAGGACACTCCTACAATGAGCAGTTCTTC
cdr3_aa: CSAPAGHSYNEQFF

v_call: TRBV10-3
d_call: .
j_call: TRBJ2-1
clone_size: .
cdr3_nt: TGTGCCATCAGTTTGGCGGGCGAAAATGAGCAGTTCTTC
cdr3_aa: CAISLAGENEQFF

v_call: TRBV29-1
d_call: .
j_call: TRBJ2-7
clone_size: few
cdr3_nt: TGCAGCGCCCATAGCGGCGGCTACGAGCAGTACTTC
cdr3_aa: CSAHSGGYEQYF

v_call: TRBV7-2
d_call: TRBD2
j_call: TRBJ2-1
clone_size: .
cdr3_nt: TGTGCCAGCAGCTTAGAATCGACTAGCGGGAGCAATGAGCAGTTCTTC
cdr3_aa: CASSLESTSGSNEQFF

v_call: TRBV30
d_call: .
j_call: TRBJ1-2
clone_size: .
cdr3_nt: TGTGCCTGGAGGACTGCCCTAAGGGAAGGCTACACCTTC
cdr3_aa: CAWRTALREGYTF

v_call: TRBV28
d_call: .
j_call: TRBJ2-4
clone_size: few
cdr3_nt: TGTGCCAGCAGTTTAGCAGGGGAGGCCAAAAACATTCAGTACTTC
cdr3_aa: CASSLAGEAKNIQYF

v_call: TRBV18
d_call: .
j_call: TRBJ2-3
clone_size: .
cdr3_nt: TGTGCCAGCTCACCACCGGGGGTGGGCACAGATACGCAGTATTTT
cdr3_aa: CASSPPGVGTDTQYF

v_call: TRBV19
d_call: TRBD1
j_call: TRBJ2-5
clone_size: few
cdr3_nt: TGTGCCAGTAGTAAATGGGGGACAGGGGACCAAGAGACCCAGTACTTC
cdr3_aa: CASSKWGTGDQETQYF

v_call: TRBV5-1
d_call: TRBD2
j_call: TRBJ2-5
clone_size: .
cdr3_nt: TGCGCCAGCAGCGCGGGGACTAGCGGGGCAGAGACCCAGTACTTC
cdr3_aa: CASSAGTSGAETQYF

v_call: TRBV12-3/TRBV12-4
d_call: TRBD2
j_call: TRBJ2-5
clone_size: few
cdr3_nt: TGTGCCAGCAGCGGGGGACCGGGACTAGCGGCAAAGGAGACCCAGTACTTC
cdr3_aa: CASSGGPGLAAKETQYF

v_call: TRBV12-3/TRBV12-4
d_call: TRBD1
j_call: TRBJ1-2
clone_size: .
cdr3_nt: TGTGCCAGCGTGAGACAGGGGAACTATGGCTACACCTTC
cdr3_aa: CASVRQGNYGYTF

v_call: TRBV12-5
d_call: TRBD1
j_call: TRBJ2-2
clone_size: .
cdr3_nt: TGTGCTAGTGGGGGACAGGTGACCCTGAGTGGGGAGCTGTTTTTT
cdr3_aa: CASGGQVTLSGELFF

v_call: TRBV2
d_call: .
j_call: TRBJ2-3
clone_size: .
cdr3_nt: TGTGCCAGCAGCCGGAACGGGATTTTCACAGATACGCAGTATTTT
cdr3_aa: CASSRNGIFTDTQYF

v_call: TRBV20-1
d_call: TRBD2
j_call: TRBJ2-1
clone_size: few
cdr3_nt: TGCAGTGCTAGGGCTAGCGGGAGAAACAATGAGCAGTTCTTC
cdr3_aa: CSARASGRNNEQFF

v_call: TRBV12-3/TRBV12-4
d_call: TRBD2
j_call: TRBJ2-1
clone_size: few
cdr3_nt: TGTGCCAGCAGTTTCGGGAGCGGGGGTAGCTCTAGGTATGAGCAGTTCTTC
cdr3_aa: CASSFGSGGSSRYEQFF

v_call: TRBV11-2
d_call: .
j_call: TRBJ1-2
clone_size: .
cdr3_nt: TGTGCCAGCAGCCGAACAGGGTGGGATGGCTACACCTTC
cdr3_aa: CASSRTGWDGYTF

v_call: TRBV28
d_call: .
j_call: TRBJ2-7
clone_size: .
cdr3_nt: TGTGCCAGCAGTCCCCCTGGAGGACAGAGTGACTTC
cdr3_aa: CASSPPGGQSDF

v_call: TRBV6-1
d_call: .
j_call: TRBJ2-5
clone_size: many
cdr3_nt: TGTGCCAGCAGTAGAGGCACGGGCCGGTACCAAGAGACCCAGTACTTC
cdr3_aa: CASSRGTGRYQETQYF

v_call: TRBV5-1
d_call: .
j_call: TRBJ1-1
clone_size: .
cdr3_nt: TGCGCCAGCAGCTTGGCCGCAGATACGAACACTGAAGCTTTCTTT
cdr3_aa: CASSLAADTNTEAFF

v_call: TRBV29-1
d_call: .
j_call: TRBJ1-1
clone_size: many
cdr3_nt: TGCAGCGTTGGGGAGGCGAACACTGAAGCTTTCTTT
cdr3_aa: CSVGEANTEAFF

v_call: TRBV5-5
d_call: .
j_call: TRBJ2-2
clone_size: few
cdr3_nt: TGTGCCAGCAGTACCAATCCGGCTAGCCGCACCGGGGAGCTGTTTTTT
cdr3_aa: CASSTNPASRTGELFF

v_call: TRBV29-1
d_call: TRBD1
j_call: TRBJ2-4
clone_size: few
cdr3_nt: TGCAGCGGGAAATCCGGGACAGCCCAAAACATTCAGTACTTC
cdr3_aa: CSGKSGTAQNIQYF

v_call: TRBV5-6
d_call: .
j_call: TRBJ1-1
clone_size: few
cdr3_nt: TGTGCCAGCAGTCACCGGGCTAGGACGTCTAGGACGACTGAAGCTTTCTTT
cdr3_aa: CASSHRARTSRTTEAFF

v_call: TRBV15
d_call: .
j_call: TRBJ2-1
clone_size: few
cdr3_nt: TGTGCCACCAGCAGAGGGGACTTAGCGGAAAGGTACAATGAGCAGTTCTTC
cdr3_aa: CATSRGDLAERYNEQFF

v_call: TRBV24-1
d_call: .
j_call: TRBJ2-7
clone_size: once
cdr3_nt: TGTGCCACCACCAAGACCTACGAGCAGTACTTC
cdr3_aa: CATTKTYEQYF

v_call: TRBV6-6
d_call: TRBD1
j_call: TRBJ2-1
clone_size: .
cdr3_nt: TGTGCCAGCAGCTGGGACAGCCTATACAATGAGCAGTTCTTC
cdr3_aa: CASSWDSLYNEQFF

v_call: TRBV9
d_call: .
j_call: TRBJ2-7
clone_size: .
cdr3_nt: TGTGCCAGCAGCGTAGGAATACTAGAGGAGCAGTACTTC
cdr3_aa: CASSVGILEEQYF

v_call: TRBV20-1
d_call: TRBD2
j_call: TRBJ2-5
clone_size: .
cdr3_nt: TGCAGTGCTAGCCCTAGCGGGAAAGAGACCCAGTACTTC
cdr3_aa: CSASPSGKETQYF

v_call: TRBV12-3/TRBV12-4
d_call: .
j_call: TRBJ1-2
clone_size: .
cdr3_nt: TGTGCCAGCAGTTTGGCGGGGATACCCAGTGGCTACACCTTC
cdr3_aa: CASSLAGIPSGYTF

v_call: TRBV28
d_call: .
j_call: TRBJ1-4
clone_size: few
cdr3_nt: TGTGCCAGCAGTTTGTCGCCCTGGGGATCTAATGAAAAACTGTTTTTT
cdr3_aa: CASSLSPWGSNEKLFF

v_call: TRBV6-1
d_call: .
j_call: TRBJ2-3
clone_size: few
cdr3_nt: TGTGCCAGCAGTCCCGACAGGAACACAGATACGCAGTATTTT
cdr3_aa: CASSPDRNTDTQYF

v_call: TRBV7-2
d_call: .
j_call: TRBJ2-5
clone_size: .
cdr3_nt: TGTGCCAGCAGCTTAATTTTTCAAGAGACCCAGTACTTC
cdr3_aa: CASSLIFQETQYF

v_call: TRBV27
d_call: .
j_call: TRBJ2-1
clone_size: few
cdr3_nt: TGTGCCAGCAGCCCTTTTGGGGGGGCGGGAGTGGTGGGCAATGAGCAGTTCTTC
cdr3_aa: CASSPFGGAGVVGNEQFF

v_call: TRBV12-3/TRBV12-4
d_call: .
j_call: TRBJ1-2
clone_size: few
cdr3_nt: TGTGCCAGCAGTTCGGCTGGGGCAGGAGGCTATGGCTACACCTTC
cdr3_aa: CASSSAGAGGYGYTF

v_call: TRBV9
d_call: .
j_call: TRBJ1-4
clone_size: many
cdr3_nt: TGTGCCAGCAGCGTAGAAGGCTGGAGAGGGGAAAAACTGTTTTTT
cdr3_aa: CASSVEGWRGEKLFF

v_call: TRBV20-1
d_call: TRBD2
j_call: TRBJ2-1
clone_size: .
cdr3_nt: TGCAGTGTTAGAACAGGAGTGGGACTAGCCTACAATGAGCAGTTCTTC
cdr3_aa: CSVRTGVGLAYNEQFF

v_call: TRBV6-5
d_call: .
j_call: TRBJ1-5
clone_size: .
cdr3_nt: TGTGCCAGCAACAGGGATGGCAATCAGCCCCAGCATTTT
cdr3_aa: CASNRDGNQPQHF

v_call: TRBV6-2/TRBV6-3
d_call: .
j_call: TRBJ1-1
clone_size: few
cdr3_nt: TGTGCCAGCAGTTATGATGGGAGCACTGAAGCTTTCTTT
cdr3_aa: CASSYDGSTEAFF

v_call: TRBV5-1
d_call: .
j_call: TRBJ1-4
clone_size: .
cdr3_nt: TGCGCCAGCAGCTTGAGGGTTCAAGGAGAAACAGGGCAACTGTTTTTT
cdr3_aa: CASSLRVQGETGQLFF

v_call: TRBV29-1
d_call: .
j_call: TRBJ1-2
clone_size: .
cdr3_nt: TGCAGCGTTGAACGGTACTATGGCTACACCTTC
cdr3_aa: CSVERYYGYTF

v_call: TRBV7-9
d_call: TRBD1
j_call: TRBJ2-7
clone_size: few
cdr3_nt: TGTGCCAGCAGCCCCCCCGGGACAGCCTCCTACGAGCAGTACTTC
cdr3_aa: CASSPPGTASYEQYF

v_call: TRBV7-2
d_call: .
j_call: TRBJ2-7
clone_size: .
cdr3_nt: TGTGCCAGCAGCTTAGAAGTGAGCCTAGCGCTCTACGAGCAGTACTTC
cdr3_aa: CASSLEVSLALYEQYF

v_call: TRBV3-1
d_call: .
j_call: TRBJ1-3
clone_size: .
cdr3_nt: TGTGCCAGCAGCCAAGATGGCCTCATCTCTGGAAACACCATATATTTT
cdr3_aa: CASSQDGLISGNTIYF

v_call: TRBV29-1
d_call: TRBD1
j_call: TRBJ2-5
clone_size: .
cdr3_nt: TGCAGCGTTGAGCTCGGGACAGGACGAGAGACCCAGTACTTC
cdr3_aa: CSVELGTGRETQYF

v_call: TRBV19
d_call: TRBD2
j_call: TRBJ2-7
clone_size: .
cdr3_nt: TGTGCCAGTAGTAAAACCGGGACTAACTACGAGCAGTACTTC
cdr3_aa: CASSKTGTNYEQYF

v_call: TRBV5-1
d_call: TRBD2
j_call: TRBJ2-7
clone_size: .
cdr3_nt: TGCGCCAGCAGCGATGGGACTAGCGGGGAGACCTACGAGCAGTACTTC
cdr3_aa: CASSDGTSGETYEQYF

v_call: TRBV29-1
d_call: .
j_call: TRBJ1-4
clone_size: few
cdr3_nt: TGCAGCGTTGAAGGAGGGGGACGAGGGGGTTATGAAAAACTGTTTTTT
cdr3_aa: CSVEGGGRGGYEKLFF

v_call: TRBV3-1
d_call: .
j_call: TRBJ2-4
clone_size: .
cdr3_nt: TGTGCCAGCAGTCCACAGGTTATGGAAAACATTCAGTACTTC
cdr3_aa: CASSPQVMENIQYF

v_call: TRBV18
d_call: TRBD1
j_call: TRBJ1-2
clone_size: few
cdr3_nt: TGTGCCAGCTCACCCACGGGACAGCTTAACTATGGCTACACCTTC
cdr3_aa: CASSPTGQLNYGYTF